These 20 T cell receptor beta chains were all obtained from the same sample, sequenced in a study of CD8 T cells in Susac syndrome. RNA was extracted with the RNeasy kit, and a quantity of about 0.45 to 1 ug was reverse transcribed using random hexamers. TCRdb re-called the immunoSEQ multiplex PCR reads through MiXCR, storing one row per CDR3 protein. The sample records more than 110,000 distinct CDR3 sequences, 94% being singletons. Sequencing was carried out using CD8+ T cells from PBMCs. Receptor source: a human donor in good health.

This chain joins TRBV27 and TRBJ2-2; D gene ambiguous. Germline-derived CDR1 and CDR2 are MNHEY and SMNVEV (reference sequence). This CDR3 region has 12 residues. The V gene lost 6 bases and the J gene lost 1 base, with 3 bases spanning the gap. CDR3 DNA sequence: TGTGCCAGCAGGGGGAACACCGGGGAGCTGTTTTTT. It is translated as CASRGNTGELFF.

The chain links TRBV25-1 to TRBJ2-1; D possibly corresponds to TRBD2 (6 bases). CDR3 length: 15 amino acids. Germline CDR1 MGHDK, CDR2 SYGVNS. With 3 bases removed from V and 3 bases from J, the gap between germline ends came to 12 bases. The CDR3 reads CASSESGLYYNEQFF. The CDR3 DNA follows: TGTGCCAGCAGTGAGAGCGGGCTCTACTACAATGAGCAGTTCTTC. The full variable domain, its missing parts supplied by reference TRBV25-1 and TRBJ2-1, is EADIYQTPRYLVIGTGKKITLECSQTMGHDKMYWYQQDPGMELHLIHYSYGVNSTEKGDLSSESTVSRIRTEHFPLTLESARPSHTSQYLCASSESGLYYNEQFFGPGTRLTVL.

J is TRBJ2-2 and V is TRBV29-1; D remains ambiguous. V was clipped by 7 bases and J by 7 bases, with 13 bases between them. This CDR3 has 12 residues. Germline V lookup: CDR1 SQVTM, CDR2 ANQGSEA. CDR3 coding DNA: TGCAGCGCCTTCGTATCTGGCGGGGAGCTGTTTTTT. This sequence encodes CSAFVSGGELFF.

The gene calls are TRBV27 and TRBJ2-7; 12 nucleotides match TRBD2. The V segment lost 3 bases and the J segment 3 bases; nucleotides outside the gene matches: 3. Germline CDR1 is MNHEY and CDR2 is SMNVEV (reference sequence). This CDR3 has 15 amino acids. CDR3 in amino acids: CASSFLAGGDYEQYF. DNA of the CDR3: TGTGCCAGCAGTTTTCTAGCGGGAGGGGACTACGAGCAGTACTTC.

The V gene is TRBV11-3, the J gene TRBJ1-2; D gene uncertain. Trimming left V 2 bases short and J 8 bases short, with 24 bases between. CDR3 size: 17 residues. CDR1 is SGHNT, CDR2 YENEEA, per germline. CDR3 coding DNA: TGTGCCAGCAGCTTATTGTCGCAGAGATCGGAGGAACACGGCTACACCTTC. Its protein is CASSLLSQRSEEHGYTF.

This clonotype was seen a single time. This chain links TRBV20-1 with TRBJ1-5; D not certain. In germline, CDR1 is DFQATT, CDR2 SNEGSKA (reference sequence). The V end lost 0 bases, the J end lost 4 bases, and 13 bases lay between the germline ends. The CDR3 has 15 residues. DNA for the CDR3: TGCAGTGCTAGAGATGTGCAGAAAGGGAATCAGCCCCAGCATTTT. It is translated as CSARDVQKGNQPQHF.

The rearrangement links TRBV27 to TRBJ2-3, with 13 positions matching TRBD2. CDR3 size: 18 residues. Per the germline V gene, CDR1 is MNHEY and CDR2 is SMNVEV (reference sequence). V lost 5 bases, J lost 3 bases, and 11 bases stayed unmatched. CDR3 nucleotides: TGTGCCAGCAGTCCTGGGACGGCGGGACTAGCGGGAACAGATACGCAGTATTTT. Residues: CASSPGTAGLAGTDTQYF.

The rearrangement joins TRBV25-1 to TRBJ1-2; unclear D gene. Trimming pared 3 bases from V and 7 bases from J, leaving 6 bases between. Germline CDR1 MGHDK, CDR2 SYGVNS. The CDR3 is made up of 11 amino acids. CDR3 protein: CASSEGSGYTF. CDR3 DNA sequence: TGTGCCAGCAGTGAGGGGTCTGGCTACACCTTC.

The rearrangement links TRBV27 to TRBJ2-3; D is ambiguous. Germline V gives CDR1 MNHEY, CDR2 SMNVEV (reference sequence). This CDR3 is 13 amino acids long. V shed 3 bases and J shed 2 bases, with 6 bases lying between them. The CDR3 region has the DNA TGTGCCAGCAGTTTCTTCTACACAGATACGCAGTATTTT. Translated, it gives CASSFFYTDTQYF.

CDR3 sequence reads: CASSLPASGQREQYF. The CDR3 DNA reads as TGTGCCAGCAGTTTACCGGCTAGCGGGCAACGGGAGCAGTACTTC. The genes are TRBV27 and TRBJ2-7, with 8 bases aligning to TRBD2. CDR3 length equals 15 residues. Germline CDR1 is MNHEY and CDR2 is SMNVEV (reference sequence). Germline trimming cut 2 bases from V and 7 bases from J; bases unmatched to any gene: 10.

This chain connects TRBV28 to TRBJ1-1, with D uncertain. Germline loops: CDR1 MDHEN, CDR2 SYDVKM. V was trimmed by 7 bases and J by 3 bases, leaving 6 bases between them. The CDR3 is made up of 11 amino acids. In DNA, the CDR3 is TGTGCCAGCACCGGGGACACTGAAGCTTTCTTT. Residues: CASTGDTEAFF.

The V and J genes are TRBV7-8 and TRBJ2-5; 10 nucleotides match TRBD2. V shed 4 bases and J 2 bases; nucleotides not matched to a gene: 7. Germline V gives CDR1 SGHVS, CDR2 FQNEAQ. The length of the CDR3 is 16 residues. In DNA form, the CDR3 reads TGTGCCAGCAGCTCTCCGGGACTAGCGTCTCAAGAGACCCAGTACTTC. As protein: CASSSPGLASQETQYF.

The chain has TRBV19 and TRBJ2-5, with D hard to call. Trimming shortened V by 4 bases and J by 5 bases, and 14 bases separated the two germline ends. Germline values: CDR1 LNHDA, CDR2 SQIVND (reference sequence). There are 14 residues in the CDR3. CDR3 sequence reads: CASSTFPGWETQYF. In DNA form, the CDR3 reads TGTGCCAGTAGTACATTTCCTGGATGGGAGACCCAGTACTTC. Full variable domain (remainder filled in from reference TRBV19 and TRBJ2-5): DGGITQSPKYLFRKEGQNVTLSCEQNLNHDAMYWYRQDPGQGLRLIYYSQIVNDFQKGDIAEGYSVSREKKESFPLTVTSAQKNPTAFYLCASSTFPGWETQYFGPGTRLLVL.

This chain connects TRBV24-1 to TRBJ2-3; TRBD1 aligns across 9 bases. V shed 7 bases, J shed 5 bases, and the junction held 9 bases outside the gene matches. The CDR3 is made up of 15 amino acids. Germline V gives CDR1 KGHDR, CDR2 SFDVKD. The CDR3 loop reads CATRSGTGYRDTQYF. The CDR3 DNA sequence: TGTGCCACCAGATCCGGGACAGGGTATAGAGATACGCAGTATTTT.

The chain carries TRBV4-3 and TRBJ1-5; D is unclear. This CDR3 has 13 amino acids. Trimming pared 1 base from V and 4 bases from J, leaving 5 bases between. Germline CDR1 and CDR2: LGHNA and YSLEER. DNA of the CDR3: TGCGCCAGCAGCCAAGCGGGAAATCAGCCCCAGCATTTT. Its protein product is CASSQAGNQPQHF.

The chain joins TRBV4-3 to TRBJ2-3, with a possible D match to TRBD2 (6 bases). V shed 0 bases and J shed 3 bases, with 13 bases lying between them. CDR1 is LGHNA and CDR2 is YSLEER in the germline V gene. The CDR3 spans 16 residues. The CDR3 loop is CASSQDPASATDTQYF. Here the CDR3 DNA reads TGCGCCAGCAGCCAAGATCCGGCTAGCGCGACAGATACGCAGTATTTT.

The chain links TRBV10-3 to TRBJ2-5, with D possibly TRBD1 on 5 matching bases. CDR3 length equals 14 residues. V lost 5 bases to trimming and J lost 1 base, with 11 bases between them. Germline V gene sequence: CDR1 ENHRY, CDR2 SYGVKD. CDR3 in DNA: TGTGCCATCAGTCCTCTAGGGGCCCAAGAGACCCAGTACTTC. Amino acids: CAISPLGAQETQYF.

This clonotype came up once. V and J are TRBV27 and TRBJ1-5, with D maybe TRBD1 (5 bases). The length of the CDR3 is 16 residues. The V gene lost 5 bases and the J gene lost 5 bases, with 19 bases spanning the gap. The germline V gene has CDR1 MNHEY and CDR2 SMNVEV (reference sequence). CDR3 in DNA: TGTGCCAGCAGTCCCCTTGGGGGGAGGGGAGATCAGCCCCAGCATTTT. The encoded protein is CASSPLGGRGDQPQHF.

J is TRBJ1-2 and V is TRBV27; no definite D call. The length of the CDR3 is 13 residues. The V and J ends lost 2 bases and 0 bases respectively, with 4 bases between them. Germline V gene sequence: CDR1 MNHEY, CDR2 SMNVEV (reference sequence). The CDR3 reads CASSLTPNYGYTF. The CDR3 region has the DNA TGTGCCAGCAGTTTAACCCCTAACTATGGCTACACCTTC.

The chain links TRBV29-1 to TRBJ2-2; a weak D match, TRBD1 (6 bases). V was clipped by 6 bases and J by 3 bases, with 8 bases between them. The CDR3 spans 12 residues. Germline-derived CDR1 and CDR2 are SQVTM and ANQGSEA. Written as DNA, the CDR3 is TGCAGCGTGGGGGCCGACACCGGGGAGCTGTTTTTT. It encodes CSVGADTGELFF.